The 13 T cell receptor beta chains in this list originate from one sample, sequenced in a study of T-cell memory formation after mild COVID-19. Via MiXCR, TCRdb re-called the 5' RACE reads, giving one row per CDR3 protein. Among about 340,000 distinct CDR3 sequences listed, 10% to 15% were seen once. Sequencing input: PBMCs or a T cell subset sorted from them (not recorded which). These receptors were collected from a man aged 18 to 30 who had mild COVID-19 (a few samples of this study predate the infection). Cell type and time point are not known.

The rearrangement uses TRBV29-1 and TRBJ2-3, with D unresolved. Trimming cost V 7 bases and J 3 bases, with 8 bases left between them. CDR1 is SQVTM, CDR2 ANQGSEA, per germline. CDR3 size: 11 residues. The chain's CDR3 is CSAKLTDTQYF. In nucleotides, the CDR3 is TGCAGCGCAAAACTAACAGATACGCAGTATTTT.

The chain recombines TRBV25-1 with TRBJ1-2, with 7 bases matching TRBD1. V lost 6 bases and J lost 3; bases outside the gene matches: 13. CDR1 is MGHDK and CDR2 is SYGVNS in the germline V gene. The CDR3 is made up of 16 amino acids. CDR3 in DNA: TGTGCCAGCAGCCAGGGAGACAGGGAAGTCGACTATGGCTACACCTTC. Protein product: CASSQGDREVDYGYTF.

This clonotype was counted a few times. The rearrangement uses TRBV5-5 and TRBJ1-1, with D possibly matching TRBD1 (5 bases). V shed 4 bases and J shed 0 bases, with 13 bases lying between them. The CDR3 is 15 residues long. Germline CDR1 reads SGHKS; CDR2 reads YYEKEE (reference sequence). CDR3 loop: CASSGDSGLNTEAFF. The CDR3 coding sequence is TGTGCCAGCAGCGGAGACAGCGGACTGAACACTGAAGCTTTCTTT. Full variable domain (outside the CDR3, taken from reference TRBV5-5 and TRBJ1-1): DAGVTQSPTHLIKTRGQQVTLRCSPISGHKSVSWYQQVLGQGPQFIFQYYEKEERGRGNFPDRFSARQFPNYSSELNVNALLLGDSALYLCASSGDSGLNTEAFFGQGTRLTVV.

The CDR3 here is CASSELGAANEKLFF. CDR3 bases: TGTGCCAGCAGTGAACTCGGTGCCGCGAATGAAAAACTGTTTTTT. This chain connects TRBV6-1 to TRBJ1-4; no reliable D call. The CDR3 extends over 15 amino acids. V was cut by 2 bases and J by 5 bases, with 12 bases left in between. CDR1 is MNHNS, CDR2 SASEGT, per germline.

The CDR3 region is CASSYRVDQETQYF. Written as DNA, the CDR3 is TGTGCCAGCAGTTACAGGGTAGACCAAGAGACCCAGTACTTC. The rearrangement joins TRBV27 to TRBJ2-5; the D gene is possibly TRBD1 (6 bases). Trimming removed 4 bases at V and 0 bases at J, with 9 bases between. There are 14 residues in the CDR3. The V gene's germline CDR1 is MNHEY and CDR2 SMNVEV (reference sequence).

The chain employs TRBV18 and TRBJ2-3; D gene unclear. The CDR3 loop spans 16 amino acids. The V gene lost 0 bases and the J gene lost 0 bases, with 10 bases spanning the gap. Germline loops: CDR1 KGHSH, CDR2 LQKENI. The CDR3 bases are TGTGCCAGCTCACCACCATCCGCGGCTAGCACAGATACGCAGTATTTT. Translated, it gives CASSPPSAASTDTQYF.

The V call is TRBV5-1, the J call TRBJ2-3; D is unclear. Per the germline V gene, CDR1 is SGHRS and CDR2 is YFSETQ. There are 19 residues in the CDR3. Trimming left V 0 bases short and J 4 bases short, with 24 bases between. CDR3 sequence reads: CASSLATRIAAAEADTQYF. Written as DNA, the CDR3 is TGCGCCAGCAGCTTGGCCACCCGGATCGCGGCGGCGGAAGCAGATACGCAGTATTTT.

This clonotype was counted many times. V gene TRBV5-1 combines with J gene TRBJ2-7, with 7 bases fitting TRBD1. This CDR3 is 15 amino acids long. After removal of 0 bases from V and 3 bases from J, the junction contained 6 bases not matched to a gene. The germline V gene has CDR1 SGHRS and CDR2 YFSETQ. The CDR3 DNA sequence: TGCGCCAGCAGCTTGGACCCACAGGGGATCTACGAGCAGTACTTC. Translated, it gives CASSLDPQGIYEQYF.

The genes are TRBV12-3 or TRBV12-4 and TRBJ1-1; the D is unclear. The CDR3 extends over 12 amino acids. V shed 4 bases and J shed 8 bases, with 11 bases lying between them. The CDR3 reads CASSSRSREAFF. The CDR3 nucleotides read TGTGCCAGCAGTTCCCGGTCGAGAGAAGCTTTCTTT.

This clonotype was picked up a small number of times. The rearrangement links TRBV20-1 to TRBJ1-4, with 9 bases lining up with TRBD1. Germline V gene data show CDR1 as DFQATT and CDR2 as SNEGSKA (reference sequence). Unmatched junction bases numbered 4, after V lost 1 base and J lost 7 bases. The CDR3 length is 14 residues. Here the CDR3 DNA reads TGCAGTGCTAGAGCCGTGACAGGGGGTGAAAAACTGTTTTTT. As protein: CSARAVTGGEKLFF.

In its sample, this clonotype was seen a few times. The chain has TRBV11-3 and TRBJ2-3; 10 bases line up with TRBD1. CDR3 length: 15 amino acids. V lost 2 bases and J lost 6; bases outside the gene matches: 5. Germline V gene lookup returns CDR1 SGHNT and CDR2 YENEEA. As DNA, the CDR3 is TGTGCCAGCAGCTTAAGAGCGGGACAGGGGGATACGCAGTATTTT. It codes for CASSLRAGQGDTQYF.

The chain combines TRBV5-1 with TRBJ1-2; tentatively, D is TRBD1 (5 bases). V was clipped by 10 bases and J by 3 bases, with 19 bases between them. Germline V gene data show CDR1 as SGHRS and CDR2 as YFSETQ. The CDR3 covers 14 residues. CDR3 amino acids: CAVGGGLFYYGYTF. As DNA, the CDR3 is TGCGCCGTCGGCGGGGGACTCTTTTACTATGGCTACACCTTC.

This clonotype has more than one count but fewer than ten. The chain employs TRBV7-2 and TRBJ1-2; D not resolved. The germline V gene has CDR1 SGHTA and CDR2 FQGNSA. V shed 5 bases and J shed 0 bases, with 10 bases lying between them. The CDR3 loop spans 14 amino acids. As DNA, the CDR3 is TGTGCCAGCAGCCGTACTCAAGCTAACTATGGCTACACCTTC. Protein: CASSRTQANYGYTF.